The sequence of this T cell receptor beta chain was determined in a study of Ad26.COV2.S vaccination and SARS-CoV-2 variants (dated by TCRdb to the early 2020s). In the study overall: TCRbeta repertoire sequencing was used to assess the specificity and breadth of SARS-CoV-2-reactive T cell receptors after Ad26.COV2.S vaccination. The TCR-sequenced set comprised around 30 samples: some 20 Ad26.COV2.S vaccine recipients, 5 placebo recipients and 8 SARS-CoV-2 convalescent individuals.

Trimming removed 5 bases from V and 0 bases from J; the gene matches leave 11 bases unexplained. The CDR3 runs 18 residues from the cysteine to the phenylalanine. The entry retains the CDR3 DNA only, 54 bases that are in frame from base 1. CDR1 LNHDA and CDR2 SQIVND are derived from the germline V gene (reference sequence). The immunoSEQ Assay was the method used to sequence TCRbeta CDR3 regions. After extraction, genomic DNA underwent amplification by bias-controlled multiplex PCR, followed by high-throughput sequencing. The authors processed their data as follows. To quantify the absolute abundance of each unique TCRbeta CDR3 region, sequences were collapsed and filtered. T cell fraction was estimated by normalization of TCRbeta template counts to usable DNA, with usable DNA being measured through amplification of reference genes present in all nucleated cells. Repertoire TCRs were annotated as SARS-CoV-2-specific by exact matching of V gene, CDR3 amino acid sequence and J gene to a known reactive TCR set. MIRA supplied the reference SARS-CoV-2 TCR set, which was filtered for enrichment in COVID-19-positive ImmuneCODE repertoires so that public or cross-reactive TCRs were removed. Using the MIRA antigens, annotated TCRs were further analysed by specific ORF or by position within an ORF. Depth was the summed frequency of annotated unique rearrangements, while breadth was defined as annotated unique rearrangements over total unique productive rearrangements. TCR breadth was compared between groups using two-sided Wilcoxon rank-sum tests. Not all clones reach the TCRdb copy of this immuneACCESS table, which keeps in-frame sequences only. Checked studies attribute under half of the gap to unresolved V genes and leave the rest unexplained. V and J calls and clone size are those listed in that table; D and trimming were worked out from the DNA. This sample lists approximately 340,000 clones; around 90% were detected once. The top ten clones comprise about 3.9% of the sample.

Details on this clone: It lacks a known antigen. No clone much larger than this one lies a single base away; base qualities are absent.

The time point label corresponds to: individuals recovered from natural SARS-CoV-2 infection. The paper as a whole reports these results and caveats: According to the authors, total T cell responses may have been underestimated by the TCR breadth and depth analyses. Comparable non-spike TCR breadth was observed between vaccine and placebo recipients, consistent with only spike being contained in the vaccine. Higher spike-specific TCR breadth was observed in Ad26.COV2.S recipients than in placebo recipients (P = 0.0014). Substantial breadth of spike-specific CD8+ and CD4+ T cell responses was reported after vaccination.

This clonotype originated in a human donor who had recovered from COVID-19. The specimen comprised peripheral blood, sampled after recovery from COVID-19. The sequence is built from TRBV19 and TRBJ1-4; TRBD1 fits 8 bases in the junction. At the DNA level, the sequence is TGTGCCAGTAGTCGCAGAGGGACAGGTGGAGCAACTAATGAAAAACTGTTTTTT. This gives the protein CASSRRGTGGATNEKLFF.